The entry below describes one TCR beta chain. The data were obtained in a study of blood T cell repertoires in COVID-19. Study overall: Acute and convalescent COVID-19 samples came from the United States, Italy and Spain. Nucleic acid was either cDNA or gDNA, and it came from T cells, B-cell-depleted T cells, or PBMCs.

Trimming removed 8 bases from V and 2 bases from J; junction bases left unmatched: 7. The CDR3 is 14 amino acids. Per the germline V gene, CDR1 is MNHNY and CDR2 is SVGAGI (reference sequence). Some clones are missing from TCRdb's copy, which holds only in-frame ones; the method was immunoSEQ multiplex PCR. The sample holds 300,000 to 450,000 clones, over 65% seen once. This sequence originates from a human donor with acute or convalescent COVID-19. The donor label of this sample is uncertain. The sequencing input was peripheral blood. The rearrangement uses TRBV6-6 and TRBJ1-1, with 8 bases lining up with TRBD1. In nucleotides, the CDR3 is TGTGCCAGCCGAACGACAGGGGTTAACACTGAAGCTTTCTTT. It encodes CASRTTGVNTEAFF.